Given below is one T cell receptor beta chain in context. TCRdb keeps only in-frame clones here, not all; method: immunoSEQ multiplex PCR. The top ten clones hold roughly 1.6% of a sample with some 150,000 clones, roughly 91% of them seen once. The data derive from a study of control samples from healthy donors and cancer patients. Specimen: blood. The clonotype was recovered from a woman aged 25 to 39 in good health.

The CDR3 sequence is CASSPDRSSSYEQYF. CDR3 bases: TGTGCCAGCAGTCCCGACAGGTCGAGCTCCTACGAGCAGTACTTC. This chain joins TRBV6-5 and TRBJ2-7; D might be TRBD1 (6 bases). The germline V and J ends were trimmed by 5 bases and 0 bases, with 14 bases remaining between them. There are 15 residues in the CDR3. Germline lookup yields CDR1 MNHEY and CDR2 SVGAGI.